Below are 4 T cell receptor beta chains sequenced from a single sample in a study of T cells in Graves' hyperthyroidism and ophthalmopathy. TCR beta CDR3 sequences were amplified from RNA transcripts. The TCR CDR3 first-round RT-PCR relied on the HTBI primer set. TCRdb reprocessed the multiplex PCR reads via MiXCR and lists one record per CDR3 protein. The sample lists about 520,000 distinct CDR3 sequences, roughly 20% occurring once. The specimen sequenced was blood. These receptors came from a man aged 18 to 29 with Graves' hyperthyroidism.

This clonotype was counted many times. The chain carries TRBV29-1 and TRBJ1-1; maybe TRBD1 (5 bases). The CDR3 is 11 amino acids. The germline V gene has CDR1 SQVTM and CDR2 ANQGSEA. Trimming took off 7 bases at V and 1 base at J, with 7 bases between the two ends. This chain's CDR3 is CSGRGNTEAFF. The CDR3 DNA sequence: TGCAGCGGAAGGGGGAACACTGAAGCTTTCTTT.

This clonotype was observed at least ten times. The V call is TRBV7-8, the J call TRBJ2-2; D uncertain. This CDR3 is built from 14 residues. Germline-derived CDR1 and CDR2 are SGHVS and FQNEAQ. The ends were cut back, 0 bases at V and 4 bases at J, with 6 bases in the middle. The CDR3 nucleotides are TGTGCCAGCAGCTTAGCGGATAGCACCGGGGAGCTGTTTTTT. Translation: CASSLADSTGELFF.

Ten or more counts support this clonotype. V usage is TRBV6-2 or TRBV6-3 and J usage is TRBJ1-1, with TRBD1 identical over 7 bases. With V trimmed by 4 bases and J by 3 bases, 8 bases remained unmatched. The CDR3 contains 15 residues. Germline-derived CDR1 and CDR2 are MNHEY and SVGEGT. DNA for the CDR3: TGTGCCAGCAGTTCCCGCACAGGGGAGGACACTGAAGCTTTCTTT. Its translation is CASSSRTGEDTEAFF.

This clonotype was detected only a few times. This sequence joins TRBV27 and TRBJ1-5, with a tentative D call TRBD1 (6 bases). Trimming cost V 5 bases and J 3 bases, with 14 bases left between them. Germline CDR1 MNHEY, CDR2 SMNVEV (reference sequence). This CDR3 has 15 residues. CDR3 protein: CASSPVGGSNQPQHF. CDR3 sequence (DNA): TGTGCCAGCAGTCCGGTAGGGGGGTCCAATCAGCCCCAGCATTTT.